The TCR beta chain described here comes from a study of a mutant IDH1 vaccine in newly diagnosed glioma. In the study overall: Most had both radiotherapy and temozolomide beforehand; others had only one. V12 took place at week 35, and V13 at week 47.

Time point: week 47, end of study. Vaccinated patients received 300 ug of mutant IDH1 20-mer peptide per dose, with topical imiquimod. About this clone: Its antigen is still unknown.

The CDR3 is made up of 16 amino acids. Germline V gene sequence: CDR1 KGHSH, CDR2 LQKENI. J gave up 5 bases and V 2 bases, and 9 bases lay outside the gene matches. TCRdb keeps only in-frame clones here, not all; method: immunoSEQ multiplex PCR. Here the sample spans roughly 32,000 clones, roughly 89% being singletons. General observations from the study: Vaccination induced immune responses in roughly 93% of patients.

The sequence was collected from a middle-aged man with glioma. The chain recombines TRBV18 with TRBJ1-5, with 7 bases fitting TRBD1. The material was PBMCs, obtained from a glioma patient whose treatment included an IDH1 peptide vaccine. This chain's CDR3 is CASSPSTGVGDQPQHF. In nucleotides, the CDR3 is TGTGCCAGCTCACCATCCACAGGGGTAGGGGATCAGCCCCAGCATTTT.